One sample yielded the 9 T cell receptor beta chains listed below, sequenced in a study of OX40 agonist ivuxolimab in advanced cancers. Here immunoSEQ multiplex PCR was the method, and the copy in TCRdb shows in-frame clones only, minus some. The table shows about 43,000 clones, with roughly 86% occurring only once. Sequencing used CD4+ or CD8+ T cells sorted from blood, obtained in a trial of the OX40 agonist ivuxolimab. The receptor set was obtained from an adult with an advanced solid tumor such as melanoma, head and neck, liver or kidney cancer.

CDR3 sequence: CASSLSPEGASYGYTF. CDR3 in DNA: TGTGCCAGCAGTTTATCCCCAGAGGGAGCAAGCTATGGCTACACCTTC. V gene TRBV27 combines with J gene TRBJ1-2; D gene unclear. V lost 0 bases and J 4 bases, leaving 15 bases between the germline ends. The CDR3 is 16 amino acids. Germline CDR1 reads MNHEY; CDR2 reads SMNVEV (reference sequence).

The chain combines TRBV19 with TRBJ2-7, with TRBD1 matching 7 bases. There are 15 residues in the CDR3. J was trimmed by 1 base and V by 5 bases; bases with no gene match: 8. In germline, CDR1 is LNHDA, CDR2 SQIVND (reference sequence). CDR3 sequence: CASSPRDRGSYEQYF. CDR3 nucleotides: TGTGCCAGTAGTCCACGGGACAGAGGATCCTACGAGCAGTACTTC.

This chain uses TRBV6-5 with TRBJ2-1; TRBD2 matches 9 bases. CDR3 length: 15 residues. After removal of 6 bases from V and 10 bases from J, the junction contained 13 bases not matched to a gene. Looked up from germline, CDR1 is MNHEY and CDR2 is SVGAGI. The CDR3 nucleotides are TGTGCCAGCAGCCTGCCTGGCGGGAGGGCGGACGAGCAGTTCTTC. Its protein product is CASSLPGGRADEQFF.

The rearrangement joins TRBV6-5 to TRBJ2-4; D is unresolved. Germline V gives CDR1 MNHEY, CDR2 SVGAGI. This CDR3 has 12 amino acids. The V and J ends lost 6 bases and 2 bases respectively, with 5 bases between them. CDR3 nucleotide sequence: TGTGCCAGCAGGGCTCCCAAAAACATTCAGTACTTC. Translation: CASRAPKNIQYF.

The chain links TRBV19 to TRBJ1-1, with D possibly matching TRBD1 (5 bases). The CDR3 runs to 14 residues. The V gene lost 7 bases and the J gene lost 0 bases, with 12 bases spanning the gap. The germline CDR1 and CDR2 sequences are LNHDA and SQIVND (reference sequence). The CDR3 sequence is CASIGTFMNTEAFF. DNA for the CDR3: TGTGCCAGTATCGGGACGTTCATGAACACTGAAGCTTTCTTT. The full variable domain, with the rest looked up from reference TRBV19 and TRBJ1-1, is DGGITQSPKYLFRKEGQNVTLSCEQNLNHDAMYWYRQDPGQGLRLIYYSQIVNDFQKGDIAEGYSVSREKKESFPLTVTSAQKNPTAFYLCASIGTFMNTEAFFGQGTRLTVV.

This chain links TRBV5-6 with TRBJ2-2; the D is unclear. The ends were cut back, 0 bases at V and 5 bases at J, with 8 bases in the middle. This CDR3 comprises 14 residues. Germline CDR1 SGHDT, CDR2 YYEEEE. The CDR3 spells CASSLEAATGELFF. DNA of the CDR3: TGTGCCAGCAGCTTGGAGGCTGCAACCGGGGAGCTGTTTTTT.

CDR3 sequence (DNA): TGTGCCAGCAGCTTTCCCGGGACAAGAAACACCATATATTTT. Translating it yields CASSFPGTRNTIYF. This chain links TRBV7-2 with TRBJ1-3, with D perhaps matching TRBD1 (6 bases). Germline V lookup: CDR1 SGHTA, CDR2 FQGNSA. Trimming took 3 bases from V and 5 from J, leaving 11 bases between them. CDR3 length equals 14 residues.

This clone was seen more than once but under ten times. In DNA form, the CDR3 reads TGCAGCGTCCTTGACAGGGATACTGAAGCTTTCTTT. Residues: CSVLDRDTEAFF. The chain couples TRBV29-1 to TRBJ1-1, with 7 bases fitting TRBD1. V shed 6 bases, J shed 5 bases, and the junction held 6 bases outside the gene matches. This CDR3 is 12 amino acids long. Germline CDR1 reads SQVTM; CDR2 reads ANQGSEA.

This chain connects TRBV7-8 to TRBJ2-1; the D is unclear. Germline CDR1 is SGHVS and CDR2 is FQNEAQ. V lost 5 bases and J 9 bases, leaving 14 bases between the germline ends. The CDR3 length is 13 residues. The CDR3 protein is CASSPDNFVEQFF. CDR3 DNA: TGTGCCAGCAGCCCCGACAATTTTGTTGAGCAGTTCTTC.